A single sample is the source of the 5 T cell receptor beta chains below, sequenced in a study of STAT3 mutations in large granular lymphocyte leukemia. Overall study results and limits: Every T-cell large granular lymphocyte leukemia patient had at least one immunodominant TCR beta clonotype.

The antigens these receptors bind are not known. Data came from immunoSEQ multiplex PCR; TCRdb stores just in-frame clones and leaves some out. The sample comprises 10,000 to 15,000 clones, roughly 88% of which are singletons, and more than 10% rests with the top ten. The sequenced sample was PBMCs. These receptors originate from a human donor with T large granular lymphocyte leukemia. Some clones in this sample may be carry-over from other donors' samples.

The V and J genes are TRBV5-1 and TRBJ1-2; 7 bases line up with TRBD1. The CDR3 is 14 residues long. Germline V lookup: CDR1 SGHRS, CDR2 YFSETQ. Trimming took 2 bases from V and 4 from J; bases not matched to a gene: 5. CDR3 DNA sequence: TGCGCCAGCAGCTTTACATGGGACAGCTATGGCTACACCTTC. This encodes CASSFTWDSYGYTF.

This chain joins TRBV5-1 and TRBJ2-5; 8 positions match TRBD2. The CDR3 covers 13 residues. CDR1 and CDR2 (germline): SGHRS, YFSETQ. The V gene end was trimmed by 4 bases and the J gene end by 5 bases; junction bases not matched to a gene: 4. The DNA for the CDR3 is TGCGCCAGCAGCGGCGCGGGGGGTGAGACCCAGTACTTC. Translating it yields CASSGAGGETQYF.

The chain links TRBV5-1 to TRBJ2-2, with D possibly being TRBD2 (6 bases). Per the germline V gene, CDR1 is SGHRS and CDR2 is YFSETQ. The CDR3 covers 14 residues. V gave up 4 bases and J gave up 4 bases, with 11 bases separating them. The CDR3 region has the DNA TGCGCCAGCAGCCGCCCGGAGGGCACCGGGGAGCTGTTTTTT. As protein: CASSRPEGTGELFF. Using reference TRBV5-1 and TRBJ2-2 for the parts outside the CDR3, the full variable domain is KAGVTQTPRYLIKTRGQQVTLSCSPISGHRSVSWYQQTPGQGLQFLFEYFSETQRNKGNFPGRFSGRQFSNSRSEMNVSTLELGDSALYLCASSRPEGTGELFFGEGSRLTVL.

This rearrangement joins TRBV7-7 to TRBJ2-2, with a possible D match to TRBD1 (5 bases). The CDR3 covers 15 residues. Germline CDR1 reads SSHAT; CDR2 reads FNYEAQ (reference sequence). V shed 2 bases and J shed 4 bases, with 11 bases lying between them. The CDR3 sequence is CASSLSQGGTGELFF. The CDR3 nucleotides are TGTGCCAGCAGCTTATCCCAGGGCGGCACCGGGGAGCTGTTTTTT.

The V call is TRBV7-8, the J call TRBJ1-6, with no clear D. CDR1 is SGHVS, CDR2 FQNEAQ, per germline. The length of the CDR3 is 16 residues. V lost 3 bases, J lost 5 bases, and 14 bases lay in between. The CDR3 DNA sequence: TGTGCCAGCAGCTTCTCGATGGTTGGGGATAATTCACCCCTCCACTTT. Its translation: CASSFSMVGDNSPLHF.